Described below is a single T cell receptor beta chain sequence and its context. Its antigen is not known. Splitting the CD4+ cells yielded a CD45RA+ naive subset and a CD45RA-negative memory subset. This entry comes from a study of shared clonotypes between healthy human individuals. Overall study: Per-donor plates numbered three CD4 naive, three CD4 memory, two CD8 naive and one CD8 memory.

Germline trimming cut 8 bases from V and 5 bases from J; bases unmatched to any gene: 9. The CDR3 has 14 amino acids. Germline V gives CDR1 MNHNS, CDR2 SASEGT. Study-level points and caveats: Relative to clonotypes present in all four donors, those not shared had lower generation probabilities.

Generated by immunoSEQ multiplex PCR, the TCRdb table keeps only in-frame clones and is missing some. The data hold around 1.5 million clones, with approximately 98% observed a single time. The clonotype originates from a man aged 25-40 years in good health. J is TRBJ2-7 and V is TRBV6-1; 10 bases fit TRBD1. The sample consisted of naive CD4+ T cells sorted from blood. Subset indicated: CD45RA+ positively selected. The CDR3 coding sequence is TGTGCCAGCTTCCGGGACAGGGGAAGCGACGAGCAGTACTTC. Protein product: CASFRDRGSDEQYF.